The 4 T cell receptor beta chains below come from one sample, sequenced in a study of blood T cell repertoires in COVID-19. The protocol was immunoSEQ multiplex PCR, while the TCRdb copy is restricted to in-frame clones and leaves out a portion. This table has about 380,000 clones, roughly 89% appearing once. Specimen: peripheral blood. Receptors were obtained from a man aged 18-30 years with active or convalescent COVID-19.

The rearrangement joins TRBV3-1 (or the pseudogene TRBV3-2) to TRBJ1-2; the D gene is possibly TRBD1 (5 bases). The CDR3 length is 14 residues. The germline CDR1 and CDR2 sequences are LGHDT and YNNKEL (reference sequence). Trimming cost V 4 bases and J 4 bases, with 13 bases left between them. CDR3 region: CASSRERGGYGYTF. As DNA, the CDR3 is TGTGCCAGCAGCCGCGAAAGGGGAGGCTATGGCTACACCTTC.

This clone has at least ten counts. This sequence joins TRBV10-1 and TRBJ1-2; D perhaps matches TRBD1 (5 bases). Trimming removed 7 bases at V and 6 bases at J, with 15 bases between. The CDR3 runs to 13 residues. Germline CDR1 is WNHNN and CDR2 is SYGVQD (reference sequence). CDR3 in DNA: TGCGCCAGCAAAGCAGGGATATGGCATGGCTACACCTTC. Residues: CASKAGIWHGYTF.

A word on this clone: The junction differs from germline at one of its ends, possibly a read error. This chain links TRBV7-9 with TRBJ2-1; D is ambiguous. Germline-derived CDR1 and CDR2 are SEHNR and FQNEAQ (reference sequence). The CDR3 has 13 amino acids. CDR3 in amino acids: CASSLYSNNEQFF. The CDR3 DNA sequence: TGTGCCAGCAGCTTGTACTCCAACAATGAGCAGTTCTTC. The variable domain in full, completed from reference TRBV7-9 and TRBJ2-1, reads DTGVSQNPRHKITKRGQNVTFRCDPISEHNRLYWYRQTLGQGPEFLTYFQNEAQLEKSRLLSDRFSAERPKGSFSTLEIQRTEQGDSAMYLCASSLYSNNEQFFGPGTRLTVL.

This sequence joins TRBV14 and TRBJ2-3; TRBD1 agrees at 7 bases. Germline lookup yields CDR1 SGHDN and CDR2 FVKESK. CDR3 length: 19 amino acids. With 3 bases clipped from V and 0 bases from J, the junction kept 15 bases outside the gene matches. The CDR3 DNA is TGTGCCAGCAGCCAGACGAACGGACAGGAGACACTCAGCACAGATACGCAGTATTTT. Translating it yields CASSQTNGQETLSTDTQYF.